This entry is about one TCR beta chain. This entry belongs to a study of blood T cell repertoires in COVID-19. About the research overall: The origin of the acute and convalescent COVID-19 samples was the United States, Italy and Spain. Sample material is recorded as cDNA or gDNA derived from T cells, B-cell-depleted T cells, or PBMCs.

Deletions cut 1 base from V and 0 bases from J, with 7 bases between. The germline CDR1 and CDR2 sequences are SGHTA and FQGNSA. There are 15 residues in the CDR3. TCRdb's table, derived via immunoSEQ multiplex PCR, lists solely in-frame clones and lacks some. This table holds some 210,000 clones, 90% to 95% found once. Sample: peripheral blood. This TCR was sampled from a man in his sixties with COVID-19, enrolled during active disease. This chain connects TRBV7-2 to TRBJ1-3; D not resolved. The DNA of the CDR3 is TGTGCCAGCAGCTTAGAGTATAGCTCTGGAAACACCATATATTTT. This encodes CASSLEYSSGNTIYF.